A single sample is the source of the 12 T cell receptor beta chains below, sequenced in a study of response to subunit inactivated influenza vaccine. Via MiXCR, TCRdb re-called the RT-PCR reads, giving one row per CDR3 protein. The sample records 500,000 to 600,000 distinct CDR3 sequences, around 10% being singletons. In addition, the sample was reused for a study of T cells expressing NK-cell markers. This second report adds: TCR beta cDNA was made by 5'RACE template switching with UMIs.

Sequenced here: PBMCs from blood, sampled on the day of vaccination. These receptors all stem from a man aged 50-59 years who received an inactivated influenza vaccine.

This chain joins TRBV28 and TRBJ2-7, with D unresolved. The V gene's germline CDR1 is MDHEN and CDR2 SYDVKM. This CDR3 has 10 amino acids. V gave up 3 bases and J gave up 5 bases, with 2 bases separating them. The CDR3 coding sequence is TGTGCCAGCAGTTTTAACGAGCAGTACTTC. Its translation is CASSFNEQYF.

This clonotype appeared once. The chain combines TRBV6-5 with TRBJ2-5, with D tentatively TRBD1 (6 bases). The CDR3 runs to 18 residues. Per the germline V gene, CDR1 is MNHEY and CDR2 is SVGAGI. The V end was cut by 4 bases, the J end by 3 bases, with 24 bases between. The CDR3 bases are TGTGCCAGCAGTTTCAGACAGGCCATACCCCACTTAGAAGAGACCCAGTACTTC. It yields the protein CASSFRQAIPHLEETQYF.

This clonotype was recorded at least ten times. The chain recombines TRBV5-1 with TRBJ2-1, with a possible D match to TRBD2 (5 bases). CDR1 SGHRS and CDR2 YFSETQ come from the germline V gene. This CDR3 spans 15 amino acids. Trimming took 1 base from V and 0 from J, leaving 8 bases between them. The CDR3 coding sequence is TGCGCCAGCAGCTTGAGTCTAGCCTCCTACAATGAGCAGTTCTTC. It translates to CASSLSLASYNEQFF.

The chain couples TRBV13 to TRBJ2-7; 9 bases are shared with TRBD1. The CDR3 loop spans 15 amino acids. After removal of 6 bases from V and 6 bases from J, the junction contained 12 bases not matched to a gene. Germline CDR1 is PRHDT and CDR2 is FYEKMQ (reference sequence). The chain's CDR3 is CASSLSGQGISEQYF. CDR3 bases: TGTGCCAGCAGTCTCTCGGGACAGGGCATATCCGAGCAGTACTTC.

The chain employs TRBV7-8 and TRBJ2-1; 10 bases fit TRBD1. The ends lost 5 bases at V and 8 bases at J; junction bases unmatched: 9. The CDR3 spans 15 residues. Germline lookup yields CDR1 SGHVS and CDR2 FQNEAQ. Here the CDR3 DNA reads TGTGCCAGCAGCCCGTGGACAGGGGGGCGGGATGAGCAGTTCTTC. Amino acids: CASSPWTGGRDEQFF. The variable domain in full, completed from reference TRBV7-8 and TRBJ2-1, reads GAGVSQSPRYKVAKRGQDVALRCDPISGHVSLFWYQQALGQGPEFLTYFQNEAQLDKSGLPSDRFFAERPEGSVSTLKIQRTQQEDSAVYLCASSPWTGGRDEQFFGPGTRLTVL.

This clonotype has just a few counts. The chain links TRBV20-1 to TRBJ2-7, with 11 bases matching TRBD2. Trimming at V came to 1 base and at J to 2 bases, leaving 1 base not matched to a gene. The length of the CDR3 is 14 residues. Germline V gene lookup returns CDR1 DFQATT and CDR2 SNEGSKA (reference sequence). The DNA for the CDR3 is TGCAGTGCTAGAGTTAGCGGGAGGGCCTACGAGCAGTACTTC. Amino acids: CSARVSGRAYEQYF.

This clonotype was recorded at least ten times. V gene TRBV20-1 combines with J gene TRBJ1-5; 8 nucleotides line up with TRBD1. Germline lookup yields CDR1 DFQATT and CDR2 SNEGSKA (reference sequence). The CDR3 is 14 amino acids. J gave up 0 bases and V 6 bases, and 4 bases lay outside the gene matches. The CDR3 loop is CSARTGISNQPQHF. DNA of the CDR3: TGCAGTGCAAGGACAGGGATTAGCAATCAGCCCCAGCATTTT.

This sequence joins TRBV5-1 and TRBJ2-3; TRBD1 matches at 8 bases. Losses at the gene ends were 4 bases for V and 3 bases for J; bases not matched to a gene: 7. The germline V gene encodes CDR1 SGHRS and CDR2 YFSETQ. This CDR3 has 15 residues. The CDR3 DNA sequence: TGCGCCAGCAGCCGCGACGGACAGGGAACAGATACGCAGTATTTT. Translating gives CASSRDGQGTDTQYF.

The sample holds many counts of this clonotype. The gene calls are TRBV4-2 and TRBJ2-2, with TRBD2 matching 12 bases. CDR1 LGHNA and CDR2 YNFKEQ come from the germline V gene. The CDR3 runs to 17 residues. The trim removed 2 bases at V and 10 bases at J, leaving 11 bases unmatched. CDR3 sequence (DNA): TGTGCCAGCAGCCAAACACCTCGGACTAGCGGGATTGAGGAGCTGTTTTTT. This gives the protein CASSQTPRTSGIEELFF.

The rearrangement uses TRBV11-2 and TRBJ2-6; no clear D. V dropped 5 bases and J dropped 0 bases, with 20 bases sitting between them. The CDR3 extends over 19 amino acids. Germline V lookup: CDR1 SGHAT, CDR2 FQNNGV. This chain's CDR3 is CASSRFGNRRISGANVLTF. The CDR3 DNA follows: TGTGCCAGCAGCCGGTTTGGGAACAGACGAATCTCTGGGGCCAACGTCCTGACTTTC.

This sequence joins TRBV4-2 and TRBJ2-5; TRBD1 might be the D (6 bases). The CDR3 is 15 amino acids. Germline V gene data show CDR1 as LGHNA and CDR2 as YNFKEQ. Trimming removed 3 bases at V and 5 bases at J, with 16 bases between. The DNA for the CDR3 is TGTGCCAGCAGCCAGGAAAGCGGCAGGGGTGAGACCCAGTACTTC. The encoded protein is CASSQESGRGETQYF.

The DNA of the CDR3 is TGCGCCAGCAGCTTTGACAGGGCAGGGTACAATGAGCAGTTCTTC. Translation gives CASSFDRAGYNEQFF. J is TRBJ2-1 and V is TRBV5-1; 7 positions match TRBD1. Germline CDR1 is SGHRS and CDR2 is YFSETQ. The J segment lost 4 bases and the V segment lost 2 bases, leaving 6 bases of the junction unmatched. This CDR3 is 15 amino acids long. Using reference TRBV5-1 and TRBJ2-1 for the parts outside the CDR3, the full variable domain is KAGVTQTPRYLIKTRGQQVTLSCSPISGHRSVSWYQQTPGQGLQFLFEYFSETQRNKGNFPGRFSGRQFSNSRSEMNVSTLELGDSALYLCASSFDRAGYNEQFFGPGTRLTVL.